Each of the 21 T cell receptor beta chains below was sequenced from the same sample in a study of molecular identifiers for immune sequencing clone quantification. TCRdb used MiXCR to reprocess the PCR reads, holding one entry per CDR3 protein. The table includes roughly 90,000 distinct CDR3 sequences, nearly 25% detected once. The sequencing sample was made of naive CD8+ T cells from blood, with Jurkat cell RNA spiked in. Subset described: FACS-sorted CD8+CD4-CCR7+CD45RA+ naive T cells. These receptors originate from a human donor in good health. Some libraries in this study had Jurkat cell RNA spiked in.

In this sample, this clonotype turned up once. This may come from a read error, since a much larger clone is one base off. The chain is built from TRBV11-2 and TRBJ2-3; D ambiguous. The germline gives CDR1 SGHAT, CDR2 FQNNGV. The CDR3 runs 15 residues. The CDR3 region is CASSVDRYFTDTQYF. CDR3 coding DNA: TGTGCCAGCAGCGTAGATCGATATTTCACAGATACGCAGTATTTT.

This clonotype was seen repeatedly, ten times or more. CDR3 sequence (DNA): TGTGCCAGCGCCAACGCGTGGTCAGGCTACGAGCAGTACTTC. The encoded protein is CASANAWSGYEQYF. V is TRBV25-1 and J is TRBJ2-7; unclear D gene. This CDR3 is built from 14 residues. Germline assignment: CDR1 MGHDK and CDR2 SYGVNS. The ends were cut back, 8 bases at V and 3 bases at J, with 17 bases in the middle.

This clonotype was seen a single time. The V and J genes are TRBV20-1 and TRBJ2-7, with D perhaps matching TRBD1 or TRBD2 (5 bases each). The CDR3 covers 14 residues. CDR1 and CDR2 (germline): DFQATT, SNEGSKA (reference sequence). Trimming removed 5 bases from V and 4 bases from J, with 18 bases in between. The CDR3 protein is CSAPDLRDGYEQYF. DNA for the CDR3: TGCAGTGCTCCAGATCTTCGGGACGGTTACGAGCAGTACTTC.

The chain employs TRBV30 and TRBJ2-7; no definite D call. Germline values: CDR1 GTSNPN, CDR2 SVGIG (reference sequence). The CDR3 contains 12 residues. V was pared by 4 bases and J by 2 bases, with 9 bases between. CDR3 region: CAWNRETYEQYF. CDR3 coding DNA: TGTGCCTGGAATAGGGAAACCTACGAGCAGTACTTC.

This clonotype occurred a few times. This chain connects TRBV7-6 to TRBJ2-2; D not resolved. This CDR3 region has 15 residues. In germline, CDR1 is SGHVS, CDR2 FNYEAQ. Trimming stripped 5 bases from V and 0 bases from J, with 10 bases between. CDR3 in amino acids: CASSPTPTNTGELFF. The DNA of the CDR3 is TGTGCCAGCAGCCCAACACCGACGAACACCGGGGAGCTGTTTTTT.

The CDR3 region is CASSLFWAGATADTQYF. The CDR3 bases are TGTGCCAGCAGCCTCTTTTGGGCAGGGGCTACTGCAGATACGCAGTATTTT. The chain links TRBV5-6 to TRBJ2-3; tentative D call: TRBD1 (6 bases). V lost 4 bases, J lost 4 bases, and 22 bases lay in between. This CDR3 comprises 17 residues. Germline loops: CDR1 SGHDT, CDR2 YYEEEE.

This clonotype has just one count. A much larger clone differs by one base, so this may be a read error. The chain is built from TRBV28 and TRBJ2-2; possible D gene TRBD2, 5 bases. Germline loops: CDR1 MDHEN, CDR2 SYDVKM. This CDR3 is built from 13 residues. CDR3 nucleotides: TGTGCCAGCAGTTTGACGAACACCGGGGAGCTGTGTTTT. The encoded protein is CASSLTNTGELCF.

The chain joins TRBV7-9 to TRBJ2-2; a weak D match, TRBD1 (6 bases). The CDR3 length is 14 residues. The ends were cut back, 9 bases at V and 6 bases at J, with 17 bases in the middle. Germline V gene sequence: CDR1 SEHNR, CDR2 FQNEAQ (reference sequence). The CDR3 loop reads CARTGPPPPGELFF. The CDR3 nucleotides read TGTGCCAGAACAGGGCCCCCTCCGCCCGGGGAGCTGTTTTTT.

In its sample, this clonotype was seen a few times. This chain joins TRBV27 and TRBJ2-7; 8 nucleotides line up with TRBD2. This CDR3 contains 15 residues. Germline V gene sequence: CDR1 MNHEY, CDR2 SMNVEV (reference sequence). The J segment lost 2 bases and the V segment lost 5 bases, leaving 8 bases of the junction unmatched. The CDR3 here is CASSPSGGYTYEQYF. The CDR3 bases are TGTGCCAGCAGTCCCTCGGGGGGGTATACCTACGAGCAGTACTTC.

The chain is built from TRBV15 and TRBJ1-3; a weak D match, TRBD1 (6 bases). CDR3 length equals 17 residues. V lost 5 bases and J 4 bases, leaving 21 bases between the germline ends. CDR1 LNHNV and CDR2 YYDKDF come from the germline V gene (reference sequence). In DNA form, the CDR3 reads TGTGCCACCAGCGGGGAAGCCGAGGGGGTGCGGGGAAACACCATATATTTT. Encoded protein: CATSGEAEGVRGNTIYF.

This clonotype was detected many times. The genes are TRBV6-5 and TRBJ2-7; D is tentatively TRBD1 or TRBD2 (5 bases each). CDR3 size: 13 residues. Looked up from germline, CDR1 is MNHEY and CDR2 is SVGAGI. With 5 bases removed from V and 9 bases from J, the gap between germline ends came to 17 bases. The CDR3 is CASSEGPDVGQYF. The DNA of the CDR3 is TGTGCCAGCAGTGAGGGACCTGACGTAGGGCAGTACTTC.

Concerning this clonotype itself: A much larger clone differs by one base, so this may be a read error. The J gene is TRBJ1-2, the V gene TRBV13; D is unclear. The CDR3 totals 13 residues. V lost 3 bases and J lost 4, with 9 bases in between. Germline CDR1 PRHDT, CDR2 FYEKMQ (reference sequence). The CDR3 loop reads CASSFTESYGYTF. The CDR3, as DNA: TGTGCCAGCAGCTTCACAGAGTCCTATGGCTACACCTTC.

The chain couples TRBV5-4 to TRBJ2-5; 8 bases map to TRBD1. The CDR3 spans 16 residues. With V trimmed by 0 bases and J by 5 bases, 9 bases remained unmatched. In germline, CDR1 is SGHNT, CDR2 YYREEE (reference sequence). In nucleotides, the CDR3 is TGTGCCAGCAGCTTGGGGGCGGCAGGGGGCCTGGAGACCCAGTACTTC. This translates into CASSLGAAGGLETQYF.

Concerning this clonotype itself: One end of the junction is discordant with germline, which a read error may explain. The V and J genes are TRBV11-2 and TRBJ2-5; perhaps TRBD1 as D (6 bases). This CDR3 has 15 amino acids. Germline V gene sequence: CDR1 SGHAT, CDR2 FQNNGV. The CDR3 spells CASSPEAGAQQTPYF. CDR3 nucleotide sequence: TGTGCCAGCAGCCCCGAGGCAGGGGCACAACAGACCCCGTACTTC.

The rearrangement uses TRBV12-3 or TRBV12-4 and TRBJ2-7, with D possibly matching TRBD1 (6 bases). V lost 3 bases to trimming and J lost 3 bases, with 9 bases between them. This CDR3 region has 13 residues. This CDR3 reads CASSFTGIYEQYF. CDR3 DNA: TGTGCCAGCAGTTTCACAGGGATCTACGAGCAGTACTTC.

This clonotype was observed a few times. The chain joins TRBV4-3 to TRBJ2-2, with TRBD1 identical over 9 bases. This CDR3 spans 16 amino acids. With V trimmed by 2 bases and J by 1 base, 2 bases remained unmatched. Germline V gene sequence: CDR1 LGHNA, CDR2 YSLEER. The CDR3 loop is CASSQLTGGNTGELFF. CDR3 nucleotide sequence: TGCGCCAGCAGCCAACTGACAGGGGGGAACACCGGGGAGCTGTTTTTT.

This clonotype was counted only a few times. The chain is built from TRBV9 and TRBJ2-3; either TRBD1 or TRBD2 may supply D (5 bases each). Trimming took 5 bases from V and 2 from J, leaving 15 bases between them. Looked up from germline, CDR1 is SGDLS and CDR2 is YYNGEE. This CDR3 is 15 amino acids long. CDR3 in amino acids: CASRGTGTDTDTQYF. Here the CDR3 DNA reads TGTGCCAGCAGAGGAACCGGGACGGACACAGATACGCAGTATTTT. The complete variable domain, with remaining parts taken from reference TRBV9 and TRBJ2-3, reads DSGVTQTPKHLITATGQRVTLRCSPRSGDLSVYWYQQSLDQGLQFLIQYYNGEERAKGNILERFSAQQFPDLHSELNLSSLELGDSALYFCASRGTGTDTDTQYFGPGTRLTVL.

In its sample, this clonotype was seen many times. CDR3 nucleotides: TGTGCCAGCAGCTTTGAGGGGAGAACATACAATGAGCAGTTCTTC. Its protein product is CASSFEGRTYNEQFF. The genes are TRBV7-2 and TRBJ2-1; D may match TRBD1 or TRBD2 (5 bases each). The CDR3 spans 15 residues. The ends were cut back, 3 bases at V and 4 bases at J, with 13 bases in the middle. Looked up from germline, CDR1 is SGHTA and CDR2 is FQGNSA. Using reference TRBV7-2 and TRBJ2-1 for the parts outside the CDR3, the full variable domain is GAGVSQSPSNKVTEKGKDVELRCDPISGHTALYWYRQSLGQGLEFLIYFQGNSAPDKSGLPSDRFSAERTGGSVSTLTIQRTQQEDSAVYLCASSFEGRTYNEQFFGPGTRLTVL.

The table lists this clonotype with many counts. V usage is TRBV5-1 and J usage is TRBJ2-3; 7 positions match TRBD1. The CDR3 is 14 amino acids. Germline V gives CDR1 SGHRS, CDR2 YFSETQ. Trimming cost V 4 bases and J 2 bases; bases outside gene matches: 4. The CDR3 sequence is CASSEGQSTDTQYF. CDR3 DNA: TGCGCCAGCAGCGAGGGACAGTCCACAGATACGCAGTATTTT.

Comment on this clonotype: No conserved phenylalanine or tryptophan ends this CDR3, so it is likely a read error. The chain employs TRBV6-5 and TRBJ1-6; D gene ambiguous. Trimming shortened V by 6 bases and J by 0 bases, and 12 bases separated the two germline ends. From germline, CDR1 is MNHEY and CDR2 SVGAGI. This CDR3 is built from 16 residues. The chain's CDR3 is CASSTGPASYNSPLHS. For the CDR3, the DNA is TGTGCCAGCAGCACCGGGCCAGCCTCCTATAATTCACCCCTCCACTCT.

This clonotype was observed at least ten times. The V and J genes are TRBV4-1 and TRBJ2-7; tentative D call: TRBD2 (6 bases). The ends were cut back, 4 bases at V and 7 bases at J, with 17 bases in the middle. Germline values: CDR1 MGHRA, CDR2 YSYEKL. This CDR3 has 14 residues. CDR3 sequence (DNA): TGCGCCAGCAGCCCCGATTTATGGGCGGGGGAGCAGTACTTC. As protein: CASSPDLWAGEQYF.